This TCR beta chain originates from a study of T cell responses to AZD1222 COVID-19 vaccine. Overall study findings and caveats: Among vaccine-associated CD4 TCRs, coverage spanned spike, with dominance at 160-218 and 743-854.

Method: immunoSEQ multiplex PCR; TCRdb's copy keeps in-frame clones and lacks some. This table has about 110,000 clones, about 80% appearing once. CDR3 size: 13 residues. The germline V gene encodes CDR1 WNHNN and CDR2 SYGVQD (reference sequence). Trimming removed 5 bases at V and 3 bases at J, with 7 bases between. Concerning this clone itself: Its target is unknown.

This sequence originates from an adult in good health. This chain joins TRBV10-1 and TRBJ2-2; D is unclear. The material sequenced was peripheral blood, taken on day 0 of AZD1222 vaccination. The CDR3: CASSILDTGELFF. DNA of the CDR3: TGCGCCAGCAGTATCCTCGACACCGGGGAGCTGTTTTTT.